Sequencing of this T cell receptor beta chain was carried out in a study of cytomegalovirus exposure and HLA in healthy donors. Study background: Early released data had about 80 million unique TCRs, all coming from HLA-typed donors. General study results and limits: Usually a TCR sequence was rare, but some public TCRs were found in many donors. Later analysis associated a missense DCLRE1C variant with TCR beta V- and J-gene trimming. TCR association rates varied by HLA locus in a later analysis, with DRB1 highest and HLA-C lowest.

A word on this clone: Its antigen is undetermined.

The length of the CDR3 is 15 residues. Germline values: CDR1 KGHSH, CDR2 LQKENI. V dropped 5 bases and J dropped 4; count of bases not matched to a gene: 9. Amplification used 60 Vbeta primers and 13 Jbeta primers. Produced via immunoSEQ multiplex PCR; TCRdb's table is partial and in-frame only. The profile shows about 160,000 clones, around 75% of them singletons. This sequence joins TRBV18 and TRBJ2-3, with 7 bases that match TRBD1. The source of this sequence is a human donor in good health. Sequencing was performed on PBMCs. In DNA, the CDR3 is TGTGCCAGCTCATTTGACGACAGGGAAGCAGATACGCAGTATTTT. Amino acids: CASSFDDREADTQYF.